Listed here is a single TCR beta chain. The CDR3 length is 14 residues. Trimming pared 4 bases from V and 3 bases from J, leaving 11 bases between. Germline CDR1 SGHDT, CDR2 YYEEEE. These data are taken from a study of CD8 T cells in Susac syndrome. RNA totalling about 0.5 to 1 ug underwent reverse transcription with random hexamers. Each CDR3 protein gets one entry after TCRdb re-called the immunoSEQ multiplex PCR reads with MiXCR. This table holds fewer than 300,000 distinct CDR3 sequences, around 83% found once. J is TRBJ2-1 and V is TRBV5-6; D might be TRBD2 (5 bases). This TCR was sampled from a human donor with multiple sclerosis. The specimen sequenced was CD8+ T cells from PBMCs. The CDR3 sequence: CASSIGDFYNEQFF. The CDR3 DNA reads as TGTGCCAGCAGCATCGGGGATTTCTACAATGAGCAGTTCTTC.